This T cell receptor (beta chain) was observed in a study of cytomegalovirus exposure and HLA in healthy donors. There are a few counts of this clone. CDR1 MGHRA and CDR2 YSYEKL come from the germline V gene. With V trimmed by 0 bases and J by 2 bases, 3 bases remained unmatched. CDR3 length: 15 amino acids. Method: immunoSEQ multiplex PCR; TCRdb's copy keeps in-frame clones and lacks some. Of 50,000 to 65,000 clones in the sample, over 85% were seen once. The rearrangement joins TRBV4-1 to TRBJ2-7, with 8 bases that match TRBD2. This TCR derives from a woman aged 18 to 35 in good health and CMV-seropositive. The material sequenced was PBMCs. CDR3 nucleotides: TGCGCCAGCAGCCAAGATCGGGGGGGCCCCTACGAGCAGTACTTC. Its protein is CASSQDRGGPYEQYF.